Presented here are 9 T cell receptor beta chains from one specimen sequenced in a study of Ad26.COV2.S vaccination and SARS-CoV-2 variants. TCRdb's copy holds only in-frame clones and misses some; the assay was immunoSEQ multiplex PCR. Among roughly 250,000 clones listed, around 85% were seen once. Treatment specified: 19 received Ad26.COV2.S at low or high dose, single or two shots; 5 received placebo; per-sample allocation not given. Samples analyzed were those drawn on day 63 after the first vaccine or placebo injection. The specimen was peripheral blood, collected in a trial of Ad26.COV2.S vaccine versus placebo. The receptors originated from a person between 18 and 59 years old who received the Ad26.COV2.S COVID-19 vaccine or a placebo.

This clone was observed a few times. The V and J genes are TRBV15 and TRBJ1-5, with D uncertain. The CDR3 runs 15 residues. V lost 1 base, J lost 7 bases, and 14 bases lay in between. Germline loops: CDR1 LNHNV, CDR2 YYDKDF (reference sequence). CDR3 coding DNA: TGTGCCACCAGCAGAGTGAAGAGCGAGAACCAGCCCCAGCATTTT. Translating it yields CATSRVKSENQPQHF. Drawing the rest from reference TRBV15 and TRBJ1-5, the complete variable domain is DAMVIQNPRYQVTQFGKPVTLSCSQTLNHNVMYWYQQKSSQAPKLLFHYYDKDFNNEADTPDNFQSRRPNTSFCFLDIRSPGLGDTAMYLCATSRVKSENQPQHFGDGTRLSIL.

The chain has TRBV6-5 and TRBJ2-2; D is unresolved. Germline V gene lookup returns CDR1 MNHEY and CDR2 SVGAGI. CDR3 size: 14 residues. The V and J ends lost 4 bases and 1 base respectively, with 7 bases between them. The CDR3 protein is CASSLARNTGELFF. The CDR3 nucleotides are TGTGCCAGCAGTTTGGCACGGAACACCGGGGAGCTGTTTTTT.

V and J are TRBV12-3 or TRBV12-4 and TRBJ2-7; no definite D call. CDR3 length: 13 amino acids. Trimming took 3 bases from V and 3 from J, leaving 9 bases between them. The CDR3 here is CASSLGRIYEQYF. CDR3 DNA sequence: TGTGCCAGCAGTTTGGGCAGGATCTACGAGCAGTACTTC.

This chain links TRBV2 with TRBJ2-1, with D possibly matching TRBD1 (5 bases). Germline V gene sequence: CDR1 SNHLY, CDR2 FYNNEI. Between the trimmed V and J ends, which lost 6 bases and 0 bases, there was a span of 9 bases. There are 14 residues in the CDR3. The CDR3 sequence is CASRRQSSYNEQFF. The DNA for the CDR3 is TGTGCCAGCAGACGACAGAGCTCCTACAATGAGCAGTTCTTC.

In nucleotides, the CDR3 is TGTGCCAGCAGCCACAAGCTGCGGAGGGGGGCTGGTGGAAACACCATATATTTT. Its protein is CASSHKLRRGAGGNTIYF. The V call is TRBV7-9, the J call TRBJ1-3; a weak D match, TRBD1 (6 bases). The germline V and J ends were trimmed by 5 bases and 3 bases, with 23 bases remaining between them. This CDR3 region has 18 residues. Germline values: CDR1 SEHNR, CDR2 FQNEAQ (reference sequence).

The rearrangement links TRBV7-3 to TRBJ2-3; no firm D call. V was pared by 4 bases and J by 2 bases, with 7 bases between. CDR1 and CDR2 (germline): SGHTA, FQGTGA. This CDR3 region has 13 residues. Written as DNA, the CDR3 is TGTGCCAGCAGCTCCAGTGTCACAGATACGCAGTATTTT. Its translation is CASSSSVTDTQYF.

V gene TRBV19 combines with J gene TRBJ1-6, with a tentative D call TRBD1 (5 bases). Trimming pared 6 bases from V and 5 bases from J, leaving 17 bases between. Germline CDR1 is LNHDA and CDR2 is SQIVND (reference sequence). This CDR3 spans 16 amino acids. The CDR3 sequence is CASSPGTYGHNSPLHF. As DNA, the CDR3 is TGTGCCAGTAGCCCCGGGACTTATGGCCATAATTCACCCCTCCACTTT.

V and J are TRBV7-9 and TRBJ1-1; 10 nucleotides align to TRBD1. J lost 5 bases, V lost 8 bases, and 5 bases had no gene match. Germline CDR1 is SEHNR and CDR2 is FQNEAQ (reference sequence). The CDR3 covers 13 residues. The CDR3 reads CASRGQGGTEAFF. The DNA for the CDR3 is TGTGCCAGCCGTGGACAGGGGGGGACTGAAGCTTTCTTT.

This chain links TRBV18 with TRBJ1-1; 7 bases are shared with TRBD1. The CDR3 has 15 amino acids. Germline CDR1 is KGHSH and CDR2 is LQKENI. J gave up 1 base and V 4 bases, and 6 bases lay outside the gene matches. In DNA, the CDR3 is TGTGCCAGCTCACGACTCCAGGGGGGGAACACTGAAGCTTTCTTT. It is translated as CASSRLQGGNTEAFF.